The rows below give T cell receptor beta chains drawn from one sample of a study of Graves' ophthalmopathy and Graves' hyperthyroidism. TCRdb passed the multiplex PCR reads through MiXCR, listing each CDR3 protein once. The sample includes over a million distinct CDR3 sequences, about 35% seen only once; the top ten take approximately 10%. The specimen sequenced was peripheral blood or thyroid tissue (not recorded which). Every receptor here comes from an adult man with Graves' hyperthyroidism. Both conserved end residues are part of each CDR3. D genes are given only for firm matches. Expanded clones are given a class, and other clones once, few, many or no size at all.

V: TRBV7-2
size: -
D: -
CDR3: CARAGEGLGDEQYF

V: TRBV6-5
size: many
D: -
CDR3: CASTLSIDSNQPQHF

V: TRBV7-9
size: -
D: -
CDR3: CASSKKGFSSTDTQYF

V: TRBV7-2
size: once
D: -
CDR3: CATSRAIGELYF

V: TRBV29-1
size: -
D: -
CDR3: CSAEMGYEQYF

V: TRBV11-2
size: -
D: -
CDR3: CASSFNPGQGETQYF

V: TRBV20-1
size: many
D: TRBD1
CDR3: CSARAPRQGLDSPLHF

V: TRBV7-9
size: many
D: TRBD2
CDR3: CASSLSGGRNEQYF

V: TRBV7-9
size: few
D: -
CDR3: CASSFFGLGPGKLFF

V: TRBV2
size: many
D: TRBD1
CDR3: CASSVPTSGQGANTGELFF

V: TRBV10-2
size: -
D: TRBD1
CDR3: CASSAGQGFSGGTQYF

V: TRBV7-9
size: many
D: -
CDR3: CASSSDQESYEQYF

V: TRBV30
size: -
D: TRBD1
CDR3: CAWGQGRSNYGYTF

V: TRBV6-1
size: few
D: TRBD1
CDR3: CASSPLRDRGHEQYF

V: TRBV12-3/TRBV12-4
size: -
D: TRBD1
CDR3: CASSLWDRTATNEKLFF

V: TRBV29-1
size: -
D: TRBD1
CDR3: CSVEVSGGGHVWTF

V: TRBV15
size: many
D: -
CDR3: CATSRESRAPEKAFF

V: TRBV11-2
size: -
D: TRBD1
CDR3: CASSRRAGGTQYF

V: TRBV20-1
size: -
D: TRBD2
CDR3: CSASPGVAGSNEQYF

V: TRBV20-1
size: many
D: -
CDR3: CSAPVGGGYEQYF

V: TRBV7-2
size: few
D: TRBD2
CDR3: CASSLIGGGGYEQYF

V: TRBV19
size: few
D: TRBD1
CDR3: CASTDWGQGGPSGANVLTF

V: TRBV20-1
size: many
D: -
CDR3: CSARYGESNQPQHF

V: TRBV30
size: -
D: -
CDR3: CAWVRSGEAFF

V: TRBV7-2
size: -
D: -
CDR3: CASSLVNWEQYF

V: TRBV27
size: -
D: -
CDR3: CASKVAPSGNTIYF

V: TRBV7-2
size: -
D: TRBD1
CDR3: CASSITGTGSTSTQYF

V: TRBV29-1
size: -
D: -
CDR3: CSFQQNYGYTF

V: TRBV2
size: -
D: -
CDR3: CASSEATGELPSYEQYF

V: TRBV7-2
size: -
D: -
CDR3: CASSPTGFGQPQHF

V: TRBV24-1
size: -
D: -
CDR3: CVSSRTGGGNQPQHF

V: TRBV12-3/TRBV12-4
size: -
D: TRBD1
CDR3: CASSRTTGLGNTIYF